This T cell receptor beta chain was documented in a study of blood T cell repertoires in COVID-19. Original methodology: It was from reference gene primer amplification that nucleated cell counts were estimated. This table comes from immunoSEQ multiplex PCR, and its TCRdb copy is limited to in-frame clones, with some not included. From that table come the V and J calls and clone size; the DNA was used to work out D and trimming. The sample holds approximately 22,000 clones, 65% to 85% seen once. Between the trimmed V and J ends, which lost 0 bases and 8 bases, there was a span of 13 bases. Germline V gene data show CDR1 as SGHDN and CDR2 as FVKESK. The CDR3 totals 14 residues.

The chain couples TRBV14 to TRBJ1-1; a weak D match, TRBD1 (6 bases). Source material: peripheral blood. The TCR was taken from a man older than 75 with active or convalescent COVID-19. The DNA for the CDR3 is TGTGCCAGCAGCCAAGAGCTGGGGGCGCAGGAAGCTTTCTTT. This gives the protein CASSQELGAQEAFF.